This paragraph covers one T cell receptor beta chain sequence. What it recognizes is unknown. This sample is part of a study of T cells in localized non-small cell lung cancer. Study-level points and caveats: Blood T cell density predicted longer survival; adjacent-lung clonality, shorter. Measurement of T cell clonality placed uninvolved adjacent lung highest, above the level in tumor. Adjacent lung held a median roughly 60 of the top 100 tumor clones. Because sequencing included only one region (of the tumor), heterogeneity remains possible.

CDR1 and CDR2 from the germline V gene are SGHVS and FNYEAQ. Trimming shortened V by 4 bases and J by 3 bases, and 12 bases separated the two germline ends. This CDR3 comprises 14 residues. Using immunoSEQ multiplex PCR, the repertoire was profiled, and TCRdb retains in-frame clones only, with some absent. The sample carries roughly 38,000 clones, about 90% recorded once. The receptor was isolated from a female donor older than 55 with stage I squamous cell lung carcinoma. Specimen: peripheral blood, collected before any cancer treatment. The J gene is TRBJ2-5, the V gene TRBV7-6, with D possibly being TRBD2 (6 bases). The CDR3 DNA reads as TGTGCCAGCAGCTACCGGGACTCCGAAGAGACCCAGTACTTC. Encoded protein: CASSYRDSEETQYF. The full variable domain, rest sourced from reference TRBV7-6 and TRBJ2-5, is GAGVSQSPRYKVTKRGQDVALRCDPISGHVSLYWYRQALGQGPEFLTYFNYEAQQDKSGLPNDRFSAERPEGSISTLTIQRTEQRDSAMYRCASSYRDSEETQYFGPGTRLLVL.